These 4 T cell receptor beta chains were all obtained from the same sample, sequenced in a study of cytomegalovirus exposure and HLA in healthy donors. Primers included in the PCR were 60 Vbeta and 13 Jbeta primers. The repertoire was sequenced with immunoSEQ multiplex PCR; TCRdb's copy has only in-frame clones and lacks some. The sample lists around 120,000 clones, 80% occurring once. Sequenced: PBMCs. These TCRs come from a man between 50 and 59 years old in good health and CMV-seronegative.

The CDR3 loop is CASSPQAQPYEQYF. In DNA form, the CDR3 reads TGTGCCAGCAGCCCTCAAGCGCAGCCCTACGAGCAGTACTTC. This chain uses TRBV7-2 with TRBJ2-7, with unresolved D. Germline V gene data show CDR1 as SGHTA and CDR2 as FQGNSA. Trimming removed 5 bases from V and 2 bases from J, with 13 bases in between. CDR3 size: 14 residues. Combining the CDR3 with reference TRBV7-2 and TRBJ2-7 gives the whole variable domain GAGVSQSPSNKVTEKGKDVELRCDPISGHTALYWYRQSLGQGLEFLIYFQGNSAPDKSGLPSDRFSAERTGGSVSTLTIQRTQQEDSAVYLCASSPQAQPYEQYFGPGTRLTVT.

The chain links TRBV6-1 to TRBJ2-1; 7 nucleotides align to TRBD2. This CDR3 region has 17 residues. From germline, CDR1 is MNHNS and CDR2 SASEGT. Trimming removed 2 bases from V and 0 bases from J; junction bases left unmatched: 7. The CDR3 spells CASSERRRESSYNEQFF. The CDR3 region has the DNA TGTGCCAGCAGTGAAAGGCGGCGGGAGAGCTCCTACAATGAGCAGTTCTTC.

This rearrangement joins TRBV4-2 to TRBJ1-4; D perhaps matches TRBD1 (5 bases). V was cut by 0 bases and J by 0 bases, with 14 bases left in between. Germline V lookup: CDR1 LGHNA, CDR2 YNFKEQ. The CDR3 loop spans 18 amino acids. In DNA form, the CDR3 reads TGTGCCAGCAGCCAAGATCCGACAGCAAGTGCAACTAATGAAAAACTGTTTTTT. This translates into CASSQDPTASATNEKLFF.

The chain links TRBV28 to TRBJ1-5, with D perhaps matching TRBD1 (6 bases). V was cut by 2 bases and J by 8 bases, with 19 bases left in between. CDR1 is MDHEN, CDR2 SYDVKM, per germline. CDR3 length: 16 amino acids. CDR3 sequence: CASSLPGRGVVEPQHF. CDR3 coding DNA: TGTGCCAGCAGTTTACCCGGCAGGGGCGTAGTTGAGCCCCAGCATTTT.